The source of this TCR beta chain is a study of tumor and adjacent non-tumor tissue in lung cancer. Study summary: Patients comprised 12 adenocarcinoma, a couple of squamous cell carcinoma and 1 small cell lung cancer.

Study-wide results and limits: Top 100 clones took a larger repertoire share in normal lung.

Germline CDR1 is SGHAT and CDR2 is FQNNGV. The CDR3 extends over 13 amino acids. V was shortened by 10 bases and J by 3 bases, with 14 bases between the two germline ends. No cell sorting was done before RNA was extracted from the tissue. Donors were chemotherapy-naive, newly diagnosed lung cancer surgical patients in China, August–November 2014. A modified ARM-PCR protocol with three rounds of nested PCR amplified TCRbeta. A single record per CDR3 protein comes from TCRdb applying MiXCR to the multiplex PCR reads. Of fewer than 130,000 distinct CDR3 sequences in the sample, approximately 84% were seen once. A word on this clonotype: Its cognate antigen is unknown.

This TCR was sampled from a man in his 70s with non-small cell lung cancer. This sequence joins TRBV11-2 and TRBJ2-3; D unresolved. Input material: lung tumor tissue. CDR3 coding DNA: TGTGCCACGCCTGGTCGGAATACAGATACGCAGTATTTT. As protein: CATPGRNTDTQYF. The variable domain in full, with the rest retrieved from reference TRBV11-2 and TRBJ2-3, is EAGVAQSPRYKIIEKRQSVAFWCNPISGHATLYWYQQILGQGPKLLIQFQNNGVVDDSQLPKDRFSAERLKGVDSTLKIQPAKLEDSAVYLCATPGRNTDTQYFGPGTRLTVL.